One sample yielded the 16 T cell receptor beta chains listed below, sequenced in a study of graft-versus-host responses after intestinal transplantation. Repertoires were generated with immunoSEQ multiplex PCR, while TCRdb's copy carries only in-frame clones and drops some. Altogether around 130,000 clones are present, approximately 90% being singletons, with the ten largest covering 0.16%. The antigens for these receptors are not known. Here the sequenced sample was unstimulated CD4+ T cells sorted from spleen or lymph node cells, taken before intestinal transplant. These receptors were collected from a human donor who received an intestinal transplant.

The chain couples TRBV11-3 to TRBJ2-1, with a tentative D call TRBD2 (6 bases). Trimming removed 3 bases from V and 7 bases from J, with 13 bases in between. CDR1 is SGHNT, CDR2 YENEEA, per germline. This CDR3 region has 14 residues. CDR3 in amino acids: CASSFGGSRNEQFF. The CDR3, as DNA: TGTGCCAGCAGCTTTGGGGGGTCTCGTAATGAGCAGTTCTTC.

The chain uses TRBV5-6 and TRBJ1-2, with D possibly matching TRBD1 (5 bases). Germline CDR1 and CDR2: SGHDT and YYEEEE. V lost 0 bases and J lost 0, with 9 bases in between. The CDR3 runs to 15 residues. In nucleotides, the CDR3 is TGTGCCAGCAGCTTGGGACAGAGCCCTAACTATGGCTACACCTTC. Protein: CASSLGQSPNYGYTF.

The chain has TRBV11-2 and TRBJ2-5; either TRBD1 or TRBD2 may supply D (6 bases each). The CDR3 is 14 residues long. Trimming removed 5 bases at V and 3 bases at J, with 13 bases between. Germline CDR1 is SGHAT and CDR2 is FQNNGV. The CDR3 DNA is TGTGCCAGCAGCCCGGGGGCCTTTGAAGAGACCCAGTACTTC. Its protein product is CASSPGAFEETQYF.

This chain links TRBV6-1 with TRBJ2-6; D possibly corresponds to TRBD1 (6 bases). V was trimmed by 4 bases and J by 12 bases, leaving 19 bases between them. Germline CDR1 is MNHNS and CDR2 is SASEGT. The CDR3 loop spans 15 amino acids. The CDR3 reads CASSGNVVTGLVLTF. The CDR3 bases are TGTGCCAGCAGTGGCAATGTGGTCACAGGGCTCGTCCTGACTTTC.

This chain links TRBV2 with TRBJ1-4; no reliable D call. The CDR3 consists of 15 residues. Trimming took off 1 base at V and 2 bases at J, with 8 bases between the two ends. Germline CDR1 SNHLY, CDR2 FYNNEI. CDR3 sequence reads: CASSEEMGTNEKLFF. CDR3 sequence (DNA): TGTGCCAGCAGTGAAGAGATGGGGACTAATGAAAAACTGTTTTTT.

V and J are TRBV5-8 and TRBJ1-4, with a possible D match to TRBD1 (5 bases). The CDR3 is 16 amino acids. V was shortened by 0 bases and J by 7 bases, with 16 bases between the two germline ends. Germline CDR1 is SGHTS and CDR2 is YDEGEE. The CDR3 DNA follows: TGTGCCAGCAGCTTGGGGGCAGGGAGATTTCGTGAAAAACTGTTTTTT. This translates into CASSLGAGRFREKLFF.

V usage is TRBV18 and J usage is TRBJ2-5; TRBD1 matches at 7 bases. The CDR3 consists of 13 residues. CDR1 KGHSH and CDR2 LQKENI come from the germline V gene. The trim removed 8 bases at V and 2 bases at J, leaving 5 bases unmatched. For the CDR3, the DNA is TGTGCCAGCCTTTGGGACAGACAAGAGACCCAGTACTTC. Its translation is CASLWDRQETQYF.

CDR3 sequence reads: CAISESSGTGYTF. The CDR3 DNA reads as TGTGCCATCAGTGAGTCATCAGGGACTGGCTACACCTTC. The V call is TRBV10-3, the J call TRBJ1-2, with D possibly TRBD1 on 5 matching bases. Trimming took 0 bases from V and 7 from J, leaving 9 bases between them. Germline V gives CDR1 ENHRY, CDR2 SYGVKD. CDR3 size: 13 residues.

This chain uses TRBV5-5 with TRBJ2-1; TRBD2 matches at 11 bases. Unmatched junction bases numbered 7, after V lost 3 bases and J lost 5 bases. The germline V gene has CDR1 SGHKS and CDR2 YYEKEE (reference sequence). The CDR3 is made up of 16 amino acids. DNA of the CDR3: TGTGCCAGCAGCTCCGTGGGGACTAGCGGTAACAATGAGCAGTTCTTC. As protein: CASSSVGTSGNNEQFF.

V usage is TRBV6-5 and J usage is TRBJ2-7; D perhaps matches TRBD2 (5 bases). CDR1 and CDR2 from the germline V gene are MNHEY and SVGAGI. This CDR3 has 14 amino acids. V was cut by 2 bases and J by 6 bases, with 14 bases left in between. As DNA, the CDR3 is TGTGCCAGCAGTTACGAAGGTCTAAGCGGCGAGCAGTACTTC. It translates to CASSYEGLSGEQYF.

The chain uses TRBV9 and TRBJ2-1, with D unclear. The CDR3 is 13 amino acids. Germline V gives CDR1 SGDLS, CDR2 YYNGEE. V lost 0 bases, J lost 10 bases, and 11 bases lay in between. This chain's CDR3 is CASSVGQSNEQFF. The CDR3 coding sequence is TGTGCCAGCAGCGTAGGGCAGTCTAACGAGCAGTTCTTC.

V gene TRBV10-3 combines with J gene TRBJ1-5; no clear D gene. Germline CDR1 is ENHRY and CDR2 is SYGVKD. The CDR3 is 12 amino acids. Trimming took off 2 bases at V and 5 bases at J, with 4 bases between the two ends. The CDR3: CAISEAYQPQHF. CDR3 bases: TGTGCCATCAGTGAGGCTTATCAGCCCCAGCATTTT.

V gene TRBV5-6 combines with J gene TRBJ2-5; either TRBD1 or TRBD2 may supply D (7 bases each). The V gene's germline CDR1 is SGHDT and CDR2 YYEEEE. V gave up 4 bases and J gave up 11 bases, with 21 bases separating them. The CDR3 is 14 amino acids. The CDR3 DNA follows: TGTGCCAGCAGCCAAGGACAGGCACGGGAGGAGCAGTACTTC. Translation gives CASSQGQAREEQYF. Complete variable domain (other parts from reference TRBV5-6 and TRBJ2-5): DAGVTQSPTHLIKTRGQQVTLRCSPKSGHDTVSWYQQALGQGPQFIFQYYEEEERQRGNFPDRFSGHQFPNYSSELNVNALLLGDSALYLCASSQGQAREEQYFGPGTRLLVL.

V gene TRBV18 combines with J gene TRBJ2-7; D may be TRBD1 (5 bases). Germline lookup yields CDR1 KGHSH and CDR2 LQKENI. This CDR3 is built from 15 residues. V lost 6 bases and J lost 5, with 20 bases in between. The CDR3: CASSPPIRAANEQYF. The CDR3 DNA follows: TGTGCCAGCTCCCCTCCCATCAGGGCGGCCAACGAGCAGTACTTC.

The CDR3, as DNA: TGTGCCAGCAGTCCCCGGTTGGGCACTAATGAAAAACTGTTTTTT. Translated: CASSPRLGTNEKLFF. This sequence joins TRBV27 and TRBJ1-4; D unresolved. The CDR3 runs 15 residues. The V end lost 5 bases, the J end lost 2 bases, and 12 bases lay between the germline ends. CDR1 and CDR2 (germline): MNHEY, SMNVEV (reference sequence).

The chain recombines TRBV9 with TRBJ2-7; weak D call: TRBD2 (7 bases). CDR1 SGDLS and CDR2 YYNGEE come from the germline V gene. V was clipped by 7 bases and J by 2 bases, with 16 bases between them. CDR3 size: 14 residues. Here the CDR3 reads CASGGGEGPYEQYF. The CDR3 DNA reads as TGTGCCAGCGGAGGGGGGGAGGGCCCCTACGAGCAGTACTTC.